This TCR beta chain appears in the sequencing data of a study of shared clonotypes between healthy human individuals. Turning to this clone: The antigen remains unidentified.

Every subset's genomic DNA went evenly onto several immunoSEQ plates. The method was immunoSEQ multiplex PCR; TCRdb's version includes in-frame clones alone and lacks a portion of them. The sample yields 2 million to 3 million clones, under 95% seen once. This CDR3 spans 15 amino acids. J was trimmed by 2 bases and V by 4 bases; bases with no gene match: 7. Looked up from germline, CDR1 is SGHRS and CDR2 is YFSETQ. Study-wide findings and caveats: Lower generation probabilities were found for non-shared clonotypes than for those shared by all four donors. The study's rarefaction showed incomplete sorted-subset sequencing despite large depth.

The clonotype originates from a man aged 18 to 30 in good health. Some clones in this sample may be carry-over from other donors' samples. Sequencing was carried out using naive CD4+ T cells from PBMCs. Documented subset: CD45RA+ positively selected. The chain carries TRBV5-1 and TRBJ2-3; 7 bases are a match to TRBD1. CDR3: CASSLYRGTTDTQYF. The CDR3 nucleotides are TGCGCCAGCAGCCTCTACAGGGGCACCACAGATACGCAGTATTTT.